Shown below are 8 T cell receptor beta chains from a single sample sequenced in a study of CD8 T cells in Susac syndrome. RNA, at about 0.5 to 1 ug, was reverse transcribed with random hexamers. TCRdb used MiXCR to reprocess the immunoSEQ multiplex PCR reads, holding one entry per CDR3 protein. The repertoire holds roughly 170,000 distinct CDR3 sequences, with approximately 95% as singletons. Sequencing was performed on CD4+ T cells from PBMCs. The source of these receptors is a human donor with multiple sclerosis.

The chain links TRBV15 to TRBJ1-1; 10 positions agree with TRBD1. Germline lookup yields CDR1 LNHNV and CDR2 YYDKDF (reference sequence). The CDR3 has 14 amino acids. The V segment lost 1 base and the J segment 5 bases; nucleotides outside the gene matches: 1. The CDR3 here is CATSRVGQGTEAFF. The CDR3 coding sequence is TGTGCCACCAGCAGAGTGGGACAGGGGACTGAAGCTTTCTTT. The full variable domain, its missing parts supplied by reference TRBV15 and TRBJ1-1, is DAMVIQNPRYQVTQFGKPVTLSCSQTLNHNVMYWYQQKSSQAPKLLFHYYDKDFNNEADTPDNFQSRRPNTSFCFLDIRSPGLGDTAMYLCATSRVGQGTEAFFGQGTRLTVV.

CDR3 bases: TGTGCCAGCAGCACAAGCGGGAGAGCCTACGAGCAGTACTTC. Its protein is CASSTSGRAYEQYF. The chain combines TRBV28 with TRBJ2-7; 8 bases fit TRBD2. Germline CDR1 is MDHEN and CDR2 is SYDVKM. V dropped 6 bases and J dropped 2; count of bases not matched to a gene: 6. CDR3 size: 14 residues. The whole variable domain, filled in from reference TRBV28 and TRBJ2-7, reads DVKVTQSSRYLVKRTGEKVFLECVQDMDHENMFWYRQDPGLGLRLIYFSYDVKMKEKGDIPEGYSVSREKKERFSLILESASTNQTSMYLCASSTSGRAYEQYFGPGTRLTVT.

V is TRBV19 and J is TRBJ2-1, with D perhaps matching TRBD2 (6 bases). In germline, CDR1 is LNHDA, CDR2 SQIVND (reference sequence). The CDR3 loop spans 12 amino acids. Between the trimmed V and J ends, which lost 6 bases and 5 bases, there was a span of 8 bases. The chain's CDR3 is CASSRLDNEQFF. The CDR3, as DNA: TGTGCCAGTAGCCGACTAGACAATGAGCAGTTCTTC.

This clonotype came up once. V is TRBV7-2 and J is TRBJ2-1; D may be TRBD2 (5 bases). V lost 0 bases, J lost 6 bases, and 15 bases lay in between. This CDR3 comprises 16 residues. Per the germline V gene, CDR1 is SGHTA and CDR2 is FQGNSA. The CDR3 sequence: CASSLASDRSGNEQFF. DNA for the CDR3: TGTGCCAGCAGCTTAGCGAGTGACCGCAGCGGCAATGAGCAGTTCTTC.

The chain couples TRBV14 to TRBJ2-2; D could derive from TRBD1 or TRBD2 (5 bases each). CDR3 length equals 15 residues. V gave up 3 bases and J gave up 0 bases, with 8 bases separating them. In germline, CDR1 is SGHDN, CDR2 FVKESK. Here the CDR3 reads CASSHGASNTGELFF. CDR3 DNA: TGTGCCAGCAGCCACGGGGCCTCGAACACCGGGGAGCTGTTTTTT.

V and J are TRBV20-1 and TRBJ1-6; TRBD1 is a possible D gene (5 bases). Germline assignment: CDR1 DFQATT and CDR2 SNEGSKA (reference sequence). CDR3 size: 14 residues. Between the trimmed V and J ends, which lost 2 bases and 8 bases, there was a span of 13 bases. The DNA for the CDR3 is TGCAGTGCTAGATGGTCGGGAGGGGATTCACCCCTCCACTTT. As protein: CSARWSGGDSPLHF.

The V gene is TRBV6-2 or TRBV6-3, the J gene TRBJ2-3; 9 bases map to TRBD2. V gave up 5 bases and J gave up 0 bases; unmatched junction bases: 3. This CDR3 contains 15 residues. The germline V gene has CDR1 MNHEY and CDR2 SVGEGT. This CDR3 is CASSPGLASTDTQYF. DNA for the CDR3: TGTGCCAGCAGTCCGGGACTAGCTAGCACAGATACGCAGTATTTT.

The chain carries TRBV25-1 and TRBJ2-5, with 9 bases matching TRBD2. V was clipped by 4 bases and J by 3 bases; unmatched bases: 9. The CDR3 contains 16 residues. CDR1 MGHDK and CDR2 SYGVNS come from the germline V gene. The CDR3 protein is CASSAGRASGEETQYF. CDR3 nucleotide sequence: TGTGCCAGCAGTGCCGGACGGGCTAGCGGGGAAGAGACCCAGTACTTC.